Listed below are T cell receptor beta chains from one sample, sequenced in a study of lymphopenia after photon versus proton radiotherapy. TCRdb's copy holds only in-frame clones and misses some; the assay was immunoSEQ multiplex PCR. The table records approximately 150,000 clones, approximately 86% of them present only once. The sequencing used peripheral blood, collected from a patient treated with photon-based radiotherapy. These receptor sequences come from a man between 50 and 59 years old with gastric cancer. CDR3s include the opening cysteine and the closing phenylalanine or tryptophan. Each record gives: CDR3 DNA, CDR3 protein, clone size, J gene, V gene, D gene. D genes are given only for firm matches. Clone size is shown for a subset of rows, as once, few, many or a class of expanded clone.

CDR3 DNA: TGCGCCAGCAGCTTGCGAACAGGGGACACTGAAGCTTTCTTT; CDR3 protein: CASSLRTGDTEAFF; clone size: .; J gene: TRBJ1-1; V gene: TRBV5-1; D gene: TRBD1
CDR3 DNA: TGTGCCAGCAGTATTCGGTGGAGGGATCGTCCCCAAGGCGGGGAGCTGTTTTTT; CDR3 protein: CASSIRWRDRPQGGELFF; clone size: once; J gene: TRBJ2-2; V gene: TRBV27; D gene: .
CDR3 DNA: TGTGCCAGCAGTTACAGGGCAACTAATGAAAAACTGTTTTTT; CDR3 protein: CASSYRATNEKLFF; clone size: .; J gene: TRBJ1-4; V gene: TRBV27; D gene: .
CDR3 DNA: TGTGCCAGCAGAGGATCCACCACCGGGGAGCTGTTTTTT; CDR3 protein: CASRGSTTGELFF; clone size: once; J gene: TRBJ2-2; V gene: TRBV2; D gene: .
CDR3 DNA: TGTGCCAGCAGCTTAGGCCCAGGAGGCACAGGTGGTCAGAAGACCCAGTACTTC; CDR3 protein: CASSLGPGGTGGQKTQYF; clone size: .; J gene: TRBJ2-5; V gene: TRBV7-2; D gene: .
CDR3 DNA: TGTGCCAGCTCACTTCTGACAGCCTCAGGGGCCAACGTCCTGACTTTC; CDR3 protein: CASSLLTASGANVLTF; clone size: .; J gene: TRBJ2-6; V gene: TRBV18; D gene: .
CDR3 DNA: TGTGCCAGTAGTAAAGGGGAGGGACACCTGAACACTGAAGCTTTCTTT; CDR3 protein: CASSKGEGHLNTEAFF; clone size: .; J gene: TRBJ1-1; V gene: TRBV19; D gene: .
CDR3 DNA: TGTGCCAGCTCACCCCCGGGACTACCCCAAAATGAGCAGTTCTTC; CDR3 protein: CASSPPGLPQNEQFF; clone size: .; J gene: TRBJ2-1; V gene: TRBV18; D gene: TRBD2
CDR3 DNA: TGTGCCATCAGTGTAGGGGGACAGGGGGCGTCTGTAAGCACAGATACGCAGTATTTT; CDR3 protein: CAISVGGQGASVSTDTQYF; clone size: .; J gene: TRBJ2-3; V gene: TRBV10-3; D gene: TRBD1
CDR3 DNA: TGTGCCAGCACTGAGGGTGGCAGGGCGAGCACTGAAGCTTTCTTT; CDR3 protein: CASTEGGRASTEAFF; clone size: .; J gene: TRBJ1-1; V gene: TRBV2; D gene: .
CDR3 DNA: TGTGCCAGCAGTTTATTCACTTTCGATCAGCCCCAGCATTTT; CDR3 protein: CASSLFTFDQPQHF; clone size: .; J gene: TRBJ1-5; V gene: TRBV28; D gene: .
CDR3 DNA: TGTGCCAGCACCGCAGCGGGGGTAGCGGGTAGCAATGAGCAGTTCTTC; CDR3 protein: CASTAAGVAGSNEQFF; clone size: .; J gene: TRBJ2-1; V gene: TRBV6-6; D gene: TRBD2
CDR3 DNA: TGTGCTGGAGGGCCTCCCTTCTACGAGCAGTACTTC; CDR3 protein: CAGGPPFYEQYF; clone size: .; J gene: TRBJ2-7; V gene: TRBV9; D gene: .
CDR3 DNA: TGTGCCAGCAGCCCCTTAGGAGGCCAAGAGACCCAGTACTTC; CDR3 protein: CASSPLGGQETQYF; clone size: .; J gene: TRBJ2-5; V gene: TRBV6-5; D gene: .
CDR3 DNA: TGTGCCAGCAGCTTAGCGGGTACCCAAGAGACCCAGTACTTC; CDR3 protein: CASSLAGTQETQYF; clone size: .; J gene: TRBJ2-5; V gene: TRBV7-9; D gene: .
CDR3 DNA: TGCGCCAGCAGCCAACAGGGGCTAGCGGGAGTCGGAGATACGCAGTATTTT; CDR3 protein: CASSQQGLAGVGDTQYF; clone size: .; J gene: TRBJ2-3; V gene: TRBV5-1; D gene: TRBD2
CDR3 DNA: TGTGCCAGCAGTGAAATTCCGGGAAGCGAGCAGTACTTC; CDR3 protein: CASSEIPGSEQYF; clone size: .; J gene: TRBJ2-7; V gene: TRBV6-1; D gene: .
CDR3 DNA: TGTGCCAGCAGTCGAAACCCCTCGGGTAGCGGGAGGGCCGATCGAGAGACCCAGTACTTC; CDR3 protein: CASSRNPSGSGRADRETQYF; clone size: .; J gene: TRBJ2-5; V gene: TRBV27; D gene: TRBD2
CDR3 DNA: TGCGCCAGCAGCCGGACTGGAAACACCATATATTTT; CDR3 protein: CASSRTGNTIYF; clone size: medium-sized; J gene: TRBJ1-3; V gene: TRBV4-1; D gene: .
CDR3 DNA: TGTGCCAGCAGCATGACAGGGGCGGGTCATGAAAAACTGTTTTTT; CDR3 protein: CASSMTGAGHEKLFF; clone size: .; J gene: TRBJ1-4; V gene: TRBV5-6; D gene: TRBD1
CDR3 DNA: TGTGCCAGCAGCCCCGTGGGGACAGACTACTATGGCTACACCTTC; CDR3 protein: CASSPVGTDYYGYTF; clone size: .; J gene: TRBJ1-2; V gene: TRBV4-2; D gene: TRBD1
CDR3 DNA: TGTGCCAGCAGCCCCCAGGGTGCCTCGAGGGAGACCCAGTACTTC; CDR3 protein: CASSPQGASRETQYF; clone size: .; J gene: TRBJ2-5; V gene: TRBV7-2; D gene: .
CDR3 DNA: TGCAGTGCCGGCCGGGAGGTACCGCAGTATTTT; CDR3 protein: CSAGREVPQYF; clone size: once; J gene: TRBJ2-3; V gene: TRBV20-1; D gene: TRBD2
CDR3 DNA: TGTGCCAGCAGTTCCCCCCAAAACTGGGATGATGTCGAGCAGTACTTC; CDR3 protein: CASSSPQNWDDVEQYF; clone size: once; J gene: TRBJ2-7; V gene: TRBV6-7; D gene: .